The 28 T cell receptor beta chains reported below all come from one sample, sequenced in a study of technical replicates of blood from a few donors (dated by TCRdb to about 2017). The library was obtained by the immunoSEQ multiplex PCR assay. In its TCRdb copy, this immuneACCESS table keeps in-frame sequences only and misses some clones. Where compared with another copy, unresolved V genes explain less than half of these, and the others have no known cause. This sample lists some 93,000 clones; nearly 97% were detected once. 0.26% of the sample is held by the ten biggest clonotypes. Sequencing was carried out using T cells isolated from PBMCs. These receptors were obtained from a human donor in good health.

The chain carries TRBV5-1 and TRBJ2-3; 11 bases fit TRBD1. Germline V CDR1 and CDR2: SGHRS, YFSETQ. The length of the CDR3 is 16 residues. The V and J ends lost 3 bases and 5 bases, in that order; junction bases with no gene match: 8. In nucleotides, the CDR3 is TGCGCCAGCAGCTCTGGGACAGGGGGACGAAGAGATACGCAGTATTTT. Protein: CASSSGTGGRRDTQYF.

This chain joins TRBV14 and TRBJ2-2, with a weak D call TRBD1 (6 bases). Germline CDR1 reads SGHDN; CDR2 reads FVKESK. The CDR3 length is 17 residues. Between the trimmed V and J ends, which lost 3 bases and 2 bases, there was a span of 16 bases. In nucleotides, the CDR3 is TGTGCCAGCAGCCAGTTCTTTGGGGGCCCTAACACCGGGGAGCTGTTTTTT. Its protein is CASSQFFGGPNTGELFF. Based on the CDR3 plus reference TRBV14 and TRBJ2-2, the full variable domain is EAGVTQFPSHSVIEKGQTVTLRCDPISGHDNLYWYRRVMGKEIKFLLHFVKESKQDESGMPNNRFLAERTGGTYSTLKVQPAELEDSGVYFCASSQFFGGPNTGELFFGEGSRLTVL.

This chain uses TRBV6-5 with TRBJ2-7, with 12 bases matching TRBD2. V shed 1 base, J shed 5 bases, and the junction held 3 bases outside the gene matches. The CDR3 loop spans 15 amino acids. The germline CDR1 and CDR2 sequences are MNHEY and SVGAGI. The CDR3 DNA is TGTGCCAGCAGTTACTTAGGACTAGCGGGGAACGAGCAGTACTTC. Translating gives CASSYLGLAGNEQYF.

This clone was detected once. J is TRBJ2-5 and V is TRBV7-6; weak D call: TRBD2 (6 bases). The V and J ends lost 2 bases and 2 bases respectively, with 12 bases between them. Germline V CDR1 and CDR2: SGHVS, FNYEAQ. This CDR3 region has 15 residues. The CDR3 nucleotides are TGTGCCAGCAGCTTAATGCAGGCGGGACAAGAGACCCAGTACTTC. Translating gives CASSLMQAGQETQYF.

J is TRBJ1-1 and V is TRBV11-2, with D possibly matching TRBD1 (5 bases). Germline V gene lookup returns CDR1 SGHAT and CDR2 FQNNGV. V was cut by 6 bases and J by 2 bases, with 16 bases left in between. CDR3 length: 15 residues. The DNA of the CDR3 is TGTGCCAGCAGTCCGTGGCGCGGGGGTAACACTGAAGCTTTCTTT. Translating it yields CASSPWRGGNTEAFF.

The V call is TRBV7-9, the J call TRBJ1-5, with a possible D match to TRBD1 (5 bases). Germline CDR1 is SEHNR and CDR2 is FQNEAQ (reference sequence). Trimming removed 1 base at V and 5 bases at J, with 6 bases between. This CDR3 region has 13 residues. CDR3 DNA sequence: TGTGCCAGCAGCTTAGGGGGGGATCAGCCCCAGCATTTT. Residues: CASSLGGDQPQHF.

The chain joins TRBV15 to TRBJ2-3, with a tentative D call TRBD1 (5 bases). Germline CDR1 LNHNV, CDR2 YYDKDF (reference sequence). The CDR3 contains 15 residues. Trimming removed 0 bases at V and 3 bases at J, with 10 bases between. The CDR3 DNA reads TGTGCCACCAGCAGAGATGGCAGGGTGACAGATACGCAGTATTTT. Encoded protein: CATSRDGRVTDTQYF.

The chain is built from TRBV6-1 and TRBJ1-5; no reliable D call. The V end lost 2 bases, the J end lost 4 bases, and 6 bases lay between the germline ends. The CDR3 runs 13 residues. Germline lookup yields CDR1 MNHNS and CDR2 SASEGT. For the CDR3, the DNA is TGTGCCAGCAGTGAAATAGAAAATCAGCCCCAGCATTTT. This sequence encodes CASSEIENQPQHF.

The V and J genes are TRBV27 and TRBJ1-5; no reliable D call. Germline CDR1 MNHEY, CDR2 SMNVEV (reference sequence). The CDR3 runs 14 residues. Trimming stripped 3 bases from V and 4 bases from J, with 10 bases between. CDR3 DNA sequence: TGTGCCAGCAGTTTTTCGGGGATTAATCAGCCCCAGCATTTT. Amino acid sequence: CASSFSGINQPQHF.

The J gene is TRBJ2-1, the V gene TRBV19; TRBD2 matches 9 bases. V gave up 8 bases and J gave up 1 base; unmatched junction bases: 3. CDR3 length: 14 residues. Per the germline V gene, CDR1 is LNHDA and CDR2 is SQIVND (reference sequence). The CDR3 loop is CASALAGSYNEQFF. The CDR3 bases are TGTGCCAGTGCCCTAGCGGGATCCTACAATGAGCAGTTCTTC. Together with reference TRBV19 and TRBJ2-1, the CDR3 gives the full variable domain: DGGITQSPKYLFRKEGQNVTLSCEQNLNHDAMYWYRQDPGQGLRLIYYSQIVNDFQKGDIAEGYSVSREKKESFPLTVTSAQKNPTAFYLCASALAGSYNEQFFGPGTRLTVL.

The V gene is TRBV6-5, the J gene TRBJ2-1; 8 nucleotides match TRBD2. The CDR3 loop spans 15 amino acids. Germline V gene lookup returns CDR1 MNHEY and CDR2 SVGAGI. Losses at the gene ends were 9 bases for V and 7 bases for J; bases not matched to a gene: 14. The CDR3 DNA follows: TGTGCCAGTTGTACTTTTAGCGGGGTTAAAAATGAGCAGTTCTTC. This encodes CASCTFSGVKNEQFF.

A few counts support this clone. The J gene is TRBJ1-5, the V gene TRBV7-2; 7 bases map to TRBD1. Germline CDR1 reads SGHTA; CDR2 reads FQGNSA. CDR3 size: 14 residues. V lost 4 bases, J lost 9 bases, and 9 bases stayed unmatched. CDR3 region: CASSSQQGNGPQHF. In DNA form, the CDR3 reads TGTGCCAGCAGCTCACAACAGGGGAACGGGCCCCAGCATTTT.

The V call is TRBV4-1, the J call TRBJ1-5; no clear D. CDR1 is MGHRA, CDR2 YSYEKL, per germline. The V and J ends lost 0 bases and 4 bases respectively, with 4 bases between them. CDR3 length equals 13 residues. This chain's CDR3 is CASSQDRNQPQHF. The CDR3 DNA sequence: TGCGCCAGCAGCCAAGATCGGAATCAGCCCCAGCATTTT.

The gene calls are TRBV13 and TRBJ2-1; TRBD2 might be the D (6 bases). The V gene's germline CDR1 is PRHDT and CDR2 FYEKMQ (reference sequence). There are 17 residues in the CDR3. The ends were cut back, 5 bases at V and 0 bases at J, with 17 bases in the middle. Here the CDR3 reads CASSQAPGEASYNEQFF. CDR3 coding DNA: TGTGCCAGCAGCCAGGCCCCCGGGGAGGCCTCCTACAATGAGCAGTTCTTC.

The rearrangement links TRBV28 to TRBJ2-7, with TRBD2 identical over 7 bases. The CDR3 is 19 residues long. Per the germline V gene, CDR1 is MDHEN and CDR2 is SYDVKM. Trimming took 3 bases from V and 1 from J; bases not matched to a gene: 18. The CDR3 is CASSFNFGPSGDRSYEQYF. The CDR3, as DNA: TGTGCCAGCAGTTTTAATTTTGGGCCTAGCGGAGATCGTTCCTACGAGCAGTACTTC.

The chain links TRBV2 to TRBJ2-6, with D uncertain. Germline CDR1 and CDR2: SNHLY and FYNNEI. Trimming removed 7 bases at V and 3 bases at J, with 7 bases between. The CDR3 is 13 residues long. CDR3 DNA: TGTGCCAGCAACCCAGGTGGGGCCAACGTCCTGACTTTC. Translating gives CASNPGGANVLTF.

The V gene is TRBV28, the J gene TRBJ2-3; D not certain. CDR3 length: 14 residues. Deletions cut 2 bases from V and 2 bases from J, with 8 bases between. In germline, CDR1 is MDHEN, CDR2 SYDVKM. The CDR3 DNA follows: TGTGCCAGCAGTTTAGGCAGGTACACAGATACGCAGTATTTT. Translated: CASSLGRYTDTQYF.

This clone was picked up one time. The chain combines TRBV5-1 with TRBJ2-3; 7 bases are a match to TRBD1. With V trimmed by 3 bases and J by 1 base, 5 bases remained unmatched. Germline V gene sequence: CDR1 SGHRS, CDR2 YFSETQ. This CDR3 is built from 15 residues. The CDR3 nucleotides are TGCGCCAGCAGCTCTGGCGGACAGGGCACAGATACGCAGTATTTT. Its protein product is CASSSGGQGTDTQYF. The full variable domain, rest sourced from reference TRBV5-1 and TRBJ2-3, is KAGVTQTPRYLIKTRGQQVTLSCSPISGHRSVSWYQQTPGQGLQFLFEYFSETQRNKGNFPGRFSGRQFSNSRSEMNVSTLELGDSALYLCASSSGGQGTDTQYFGPGTRLTVL.

The chain links TRBV6-5 to TRBJ1-5; TRBD1 aligns across 12 bases. V lost 4 bases and J lost 0; bases outside the gene matches: 1. CDR1 and CDR2 (germline): MNHEY, SVGAGI. The CDR3 extends over 16 amino acids. The CDR3 is CASSWDRGLSNQPQHF. The CDR3 DNA sequence: TGTGCCAGCAGTTGGGACAGGGGGCTTAGCAATCAGCCCCAGCATTTT.

V and J are TRBV11-2 and TRBJ1-4; D is uncertain. V gave up 0 bases and J gave up 0 bases, with 11 bases separating them. The length of the CDR3 is 17 residues. CDR1 is SGHAT, CDR2 FQNNGV, per germline. The CDR3 region is CASSLDPHRATNEKLFF. For the CDR3, the DNA is TGTGCCAGCAGCTTAGACCCCCACAGAGCAACTAATGAAAAACTGTTTTTT.

The gene calls are TRBV27 and TRBJ1-2, with a tentative D call TRBD1 (5 bases). CDR1 is MNHEY and CDR2 is SMNVEV in the germline V gene (reference sequence). The CDR3 is 15 residues long. V was trimmed by 2 bases and J by 2 bases, leaving 12 bases between them. The CDR3 region is CASSLTPTANYGYTF. The DNA of the CDR3 is TGTGCCAGCAGTTTAACTCCGACAGCAAACTATGGCTACACCTTC.

The rearrangement joins TRBV9 to TRBJ1-6; no clear D. The CDR3 contains 16 residues. V lost 0 bases to trimming and J lost 0 bases, with 7 bases between them. The germline V gene encodes CDR1 SGDLS and CDR2 YYNGEE. CDR3 in DNA: TGTGCCAGCAGCGTAGGAGGGAGCTCCTATAATTCACCCCTCCACTTT. Its translation: CASSVGGSSYNSPLHF.

The chain recombines TRBV29-1 with TRBJ2-7; 8 nucleotides match TRBD2. Germline loops: CDR1 SQVTM, CDR2 ANQGSEA. Losses at the gene ends were 1 base for V and 4 bases for J; bases not matched to a gene: 3. The CDR3 is 13 amino acids. Here the CDR3 DNA reads TGCAGCGTTGAAGCGGGAGGGCCGTACGAGCAGTACTTC. The encoded protein is CSVEAGGPYEQYF.

This sequence joins TRBV5-6 and TRBJ2-1, with 8 bases lining up with TRBD1. V lost 2 bases to trimming and J lost 4 bases; unmatched junction nucleotides: 11. The CDR3 extends over 17 amino acids. In germline, CDR1 is SGHDT, CDR2 YYEEEE. CDR3 bases: TGTGCCAGCAGCTTAGTCACTGTCCGGGACAGGTACAATGAGCAGTTCTTC. This translates into CASSLVTVRDRYNEQFF.

The chain is built from TRBV15 and TRBJ2-1, with a possible D match to TRBD1 (6 bases). CDR3 length: 16 residues. Trimming stripped 0 bases from V and 4 bases from J, with 13 bases between. CDR1 is LNHNV and CDR2 is YYDKDF in the germline V gene (reference sequence). The CDR3 DNA is TGTGCCACCAGCAGAGAAAAACCGGGACAATACAATGAGCAGTTCTTC. Its protein is CATSREKPGQYNEQFF.

V usage is TRBV28 and J usage is TRBJ2-7; D gene unclear. CDR1 and CDR2 (germline): MDHEN, SYDVKM. The V end was cut by 2 bases, the J end by 5 bases, with 7 bases between. The CDR3 totals 12 residues. The CDR3 DNA follows: TGTGCCAGCAGTTTAATCCCAAACGAGCAGTACTTC. Residues: CASSLIPNEQYF.

V is TRBV14 and J is TRBJ2-3, with D possibly TRBD1 on 6 matching bases. The ends were cut back, 2 bases at V and 3 bases at J, with 18 bases in the middle. Germline assignment: CDR1 SGHDN and CDR2 FVKESK. The CDR3 has 17 amino acids. DNA of the CDR3: TGTGCCAGCAGCCAACTTCATTACCGGGACATGACAGATACGCAGTATTTT. Amino acids: CASSQLHYRDMTDTQYF.

This sequence joins TRBV9 and TRBJ1-1; 7 bases align to TRBD1. V gave up 3 bases and J gave up 4 bases; unmatched junction bases: 6. CDR3 length: 14 amino acids. Germline CDR1 SGDLS, CDR2 YYNGEE. CDR3 nucleotide sequence: TGTGCCAGCAGCGGACAGGGTAAGGGCACTGAAGCTTTCTTT. It yields the protein CASSGQGKGTEAFF.